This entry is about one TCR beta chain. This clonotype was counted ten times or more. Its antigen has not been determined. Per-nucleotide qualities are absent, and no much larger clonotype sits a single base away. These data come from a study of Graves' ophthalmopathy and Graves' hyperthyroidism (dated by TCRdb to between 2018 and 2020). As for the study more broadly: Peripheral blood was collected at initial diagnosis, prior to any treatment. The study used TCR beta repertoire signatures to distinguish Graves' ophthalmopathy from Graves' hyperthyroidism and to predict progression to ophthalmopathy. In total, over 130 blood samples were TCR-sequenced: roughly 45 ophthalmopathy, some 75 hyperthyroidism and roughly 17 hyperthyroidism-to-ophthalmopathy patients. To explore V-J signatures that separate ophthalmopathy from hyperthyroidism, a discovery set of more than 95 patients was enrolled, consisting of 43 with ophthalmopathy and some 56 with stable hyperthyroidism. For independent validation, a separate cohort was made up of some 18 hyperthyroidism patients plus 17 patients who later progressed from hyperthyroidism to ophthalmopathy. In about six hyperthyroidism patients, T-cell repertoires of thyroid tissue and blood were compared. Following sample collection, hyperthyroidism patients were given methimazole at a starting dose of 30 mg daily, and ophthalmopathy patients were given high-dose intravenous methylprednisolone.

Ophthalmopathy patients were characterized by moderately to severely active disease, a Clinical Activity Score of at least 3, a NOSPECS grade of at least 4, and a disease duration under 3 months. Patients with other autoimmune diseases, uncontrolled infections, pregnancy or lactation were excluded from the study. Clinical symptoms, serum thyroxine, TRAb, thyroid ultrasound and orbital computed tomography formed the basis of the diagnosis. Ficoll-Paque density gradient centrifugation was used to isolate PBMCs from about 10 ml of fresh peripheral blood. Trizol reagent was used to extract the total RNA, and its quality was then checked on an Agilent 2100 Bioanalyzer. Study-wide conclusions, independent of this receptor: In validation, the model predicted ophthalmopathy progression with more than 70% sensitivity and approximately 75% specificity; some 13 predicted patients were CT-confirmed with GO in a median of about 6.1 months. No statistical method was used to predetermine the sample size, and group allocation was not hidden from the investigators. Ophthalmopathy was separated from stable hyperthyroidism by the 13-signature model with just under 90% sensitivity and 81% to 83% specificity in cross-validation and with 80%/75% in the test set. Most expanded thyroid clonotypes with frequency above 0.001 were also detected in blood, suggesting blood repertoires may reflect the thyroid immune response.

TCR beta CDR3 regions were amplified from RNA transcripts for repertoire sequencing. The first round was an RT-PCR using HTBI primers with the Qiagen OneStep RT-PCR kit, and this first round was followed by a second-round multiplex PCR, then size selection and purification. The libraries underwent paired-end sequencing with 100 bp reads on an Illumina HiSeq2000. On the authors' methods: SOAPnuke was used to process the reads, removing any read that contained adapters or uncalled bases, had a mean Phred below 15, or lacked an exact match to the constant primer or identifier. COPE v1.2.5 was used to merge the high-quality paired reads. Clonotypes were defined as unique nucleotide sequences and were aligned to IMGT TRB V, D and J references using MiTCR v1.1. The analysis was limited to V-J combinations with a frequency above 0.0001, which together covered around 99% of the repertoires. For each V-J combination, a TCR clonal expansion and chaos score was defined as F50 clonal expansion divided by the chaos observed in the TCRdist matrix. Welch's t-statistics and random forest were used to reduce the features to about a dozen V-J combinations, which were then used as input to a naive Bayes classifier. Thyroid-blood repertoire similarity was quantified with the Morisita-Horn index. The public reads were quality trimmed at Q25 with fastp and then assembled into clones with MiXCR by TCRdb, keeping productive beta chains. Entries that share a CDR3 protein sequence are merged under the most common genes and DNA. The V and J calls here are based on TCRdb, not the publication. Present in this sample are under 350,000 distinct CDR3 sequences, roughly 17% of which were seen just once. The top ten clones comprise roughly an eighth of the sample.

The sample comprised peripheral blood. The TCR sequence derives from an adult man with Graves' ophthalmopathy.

The CDR3 here reads CASSYPLGGYNEQFF. The DNA is as follows: TGTGCCAGCAGTTATCCGCTAGGCGGCTACAATGAGCAGTTCTTC. The sequence is built from TRBV12-3 or TRBV12-4 and TRBJ2-1, with the D gene call left open. V and J lose 4 bases and 3 bases, and a span of 13 bases separates them. From its cysteine to its phenylalanine, the CDR3 spans 15 amino acids. Only CDR3 DNA is held: 45 bases, read in frame from base 1.